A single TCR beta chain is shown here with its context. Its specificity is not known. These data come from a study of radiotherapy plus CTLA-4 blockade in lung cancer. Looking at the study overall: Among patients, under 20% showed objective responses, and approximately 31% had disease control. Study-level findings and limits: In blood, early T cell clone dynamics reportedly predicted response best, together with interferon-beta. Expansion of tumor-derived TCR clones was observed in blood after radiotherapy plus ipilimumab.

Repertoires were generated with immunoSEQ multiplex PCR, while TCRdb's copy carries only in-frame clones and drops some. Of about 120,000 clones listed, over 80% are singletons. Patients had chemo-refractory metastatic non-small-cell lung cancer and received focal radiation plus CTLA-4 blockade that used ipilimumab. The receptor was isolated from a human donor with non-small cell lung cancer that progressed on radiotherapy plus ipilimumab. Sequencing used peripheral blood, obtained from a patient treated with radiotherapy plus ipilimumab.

The CDR3 loop reads CASSLSPTAYGYTF. The CDR3, as DNA: TGTGCCAGCAGTTTATCCCCGACAGCGTATGGCTACACCTTC. The chain employs TRBV27 and TRBJ1-2; D perhaps matches TRBD1 (5 bases). This CDR3 has 14 residues. V lost 0 bases and J lost 5, with 10 bases in between. Germline assignment: CDR1 MNHEY and CDR2 SMNVEV (reference sequence).